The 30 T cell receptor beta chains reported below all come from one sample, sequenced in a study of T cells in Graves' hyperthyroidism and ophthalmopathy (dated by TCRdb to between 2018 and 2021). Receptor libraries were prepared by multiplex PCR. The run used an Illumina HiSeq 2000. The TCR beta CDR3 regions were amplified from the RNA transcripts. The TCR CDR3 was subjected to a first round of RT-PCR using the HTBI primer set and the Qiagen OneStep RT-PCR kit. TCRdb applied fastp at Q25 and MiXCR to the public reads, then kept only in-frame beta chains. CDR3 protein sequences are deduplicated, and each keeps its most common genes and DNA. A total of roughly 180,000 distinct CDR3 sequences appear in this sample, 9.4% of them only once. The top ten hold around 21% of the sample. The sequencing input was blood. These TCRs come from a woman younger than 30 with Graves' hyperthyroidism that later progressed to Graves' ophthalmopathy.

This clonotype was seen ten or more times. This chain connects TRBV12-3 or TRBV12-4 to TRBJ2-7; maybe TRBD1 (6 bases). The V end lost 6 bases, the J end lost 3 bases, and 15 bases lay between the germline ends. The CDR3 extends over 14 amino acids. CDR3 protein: CASRPRQDGYEQYF. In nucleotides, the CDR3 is TGTGCCAGCAGACCAAGACAGGACGGCTACGAGCAGTACTTC.

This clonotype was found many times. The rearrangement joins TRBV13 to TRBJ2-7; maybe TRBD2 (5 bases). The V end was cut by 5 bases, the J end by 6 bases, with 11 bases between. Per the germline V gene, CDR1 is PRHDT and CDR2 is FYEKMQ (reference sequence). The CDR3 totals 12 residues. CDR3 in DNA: TGTGCCAGCAGCGGATCTCGGGGCGAGCAGTACTTC. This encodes CASSGSRGEQYF. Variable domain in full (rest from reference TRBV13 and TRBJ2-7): AAGVIQSPRHLIKEKRETATLKCYPIPRHDTVYWYQQGPGQDPQFLISFYEKMQSDKGSIPDRFSAQQFSDYHSELNMSSLELGDSALYFCASSGSRGEQYFGPGTRLTVT.

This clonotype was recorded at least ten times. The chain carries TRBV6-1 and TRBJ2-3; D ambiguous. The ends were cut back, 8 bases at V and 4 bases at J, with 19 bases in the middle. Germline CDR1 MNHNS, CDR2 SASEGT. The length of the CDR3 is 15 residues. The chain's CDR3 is CASSRSAALADTQYF. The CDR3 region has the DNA TGTGCCAGCTCCAGGTCGGCAGCCCTAGCAGATACGCAGTATTTT.

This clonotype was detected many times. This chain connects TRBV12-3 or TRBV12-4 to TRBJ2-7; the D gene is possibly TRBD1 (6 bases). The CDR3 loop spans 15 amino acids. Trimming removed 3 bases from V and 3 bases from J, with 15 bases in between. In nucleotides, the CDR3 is TGTGCCAGCAGTTTGGGACGGGACACTTACTACGAGCAGTACTTC. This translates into CASSLGRDTYYEQYF.

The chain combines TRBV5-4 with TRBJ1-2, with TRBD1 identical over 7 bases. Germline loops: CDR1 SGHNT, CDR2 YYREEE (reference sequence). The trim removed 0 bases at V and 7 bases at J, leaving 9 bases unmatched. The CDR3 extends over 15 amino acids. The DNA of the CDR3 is TGTGCCAGCAGCTTGGCCGGCGGTTCAGGGGGTGGCTACACCTTC. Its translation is CASSLAGGSGGGYTF. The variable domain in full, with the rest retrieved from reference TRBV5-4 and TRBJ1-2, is ETGVTQSPTHLIKTRGQQVTLRCSSQSGHNTVSWYQQALGQGPQFIFQYYREEENGRGNFPPRFSGLQFPNYSSELNVNALELDDSALYLCASSLAGGSGGGYTFGSGTRLTVV.

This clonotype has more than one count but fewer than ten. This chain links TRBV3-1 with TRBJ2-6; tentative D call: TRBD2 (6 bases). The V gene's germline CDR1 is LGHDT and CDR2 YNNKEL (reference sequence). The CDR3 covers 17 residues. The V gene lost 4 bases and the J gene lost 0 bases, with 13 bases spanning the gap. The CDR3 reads CASSPSGGYSGANVLTF. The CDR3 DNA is TGTGCCAGCAGCCCCTCCGGGGGATACTCTGGGGCCAACGTCCTGACTTTC.

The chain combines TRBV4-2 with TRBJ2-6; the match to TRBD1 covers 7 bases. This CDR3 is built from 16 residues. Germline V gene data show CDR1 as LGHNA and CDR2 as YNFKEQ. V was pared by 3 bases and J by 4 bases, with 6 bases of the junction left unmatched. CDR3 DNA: TGTGCCAGCAGCCAGCTGACAGGGTCCGGGGCCAACGTCCTGACTTTC. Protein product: CASSQLTGSGANVLTF.

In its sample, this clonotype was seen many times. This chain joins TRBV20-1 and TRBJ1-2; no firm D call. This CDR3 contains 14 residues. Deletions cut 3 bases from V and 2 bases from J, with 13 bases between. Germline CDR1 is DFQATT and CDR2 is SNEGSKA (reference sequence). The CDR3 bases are TGCAGTGCTAGGTCTGGAGCTTTAAACTATGGCTACACCTTC. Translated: CSARSGALNYGYTF.

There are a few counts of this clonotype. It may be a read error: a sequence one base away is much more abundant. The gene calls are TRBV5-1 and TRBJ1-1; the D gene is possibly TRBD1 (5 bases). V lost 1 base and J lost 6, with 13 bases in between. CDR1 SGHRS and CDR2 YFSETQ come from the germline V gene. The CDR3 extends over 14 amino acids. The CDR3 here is CASSLKGQDAEAFF. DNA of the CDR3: TGCGCCAGCAGCTTGAAGGGGCAGGACGCTGAAGCTTTCTTT.

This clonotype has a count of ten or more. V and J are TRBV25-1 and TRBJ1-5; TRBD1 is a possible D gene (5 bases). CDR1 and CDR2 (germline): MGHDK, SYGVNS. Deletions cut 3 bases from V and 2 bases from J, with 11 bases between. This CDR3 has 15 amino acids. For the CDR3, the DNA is TGTGCCAGCAGTGATTCGGGACGCCGCAATCAGCCCCAGCATTTT. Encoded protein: CASSDSGRRNQPQHF.

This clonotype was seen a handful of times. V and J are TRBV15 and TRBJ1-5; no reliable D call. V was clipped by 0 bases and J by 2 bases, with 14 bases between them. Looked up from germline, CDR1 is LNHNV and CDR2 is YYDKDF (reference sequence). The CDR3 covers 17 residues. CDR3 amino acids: CATSRDSSPYGNQPQHF. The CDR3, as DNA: TGTGCCACCAGCAGAGACAGCAGTCCCTATGGCAATCAGCCCCAGCATTTT.

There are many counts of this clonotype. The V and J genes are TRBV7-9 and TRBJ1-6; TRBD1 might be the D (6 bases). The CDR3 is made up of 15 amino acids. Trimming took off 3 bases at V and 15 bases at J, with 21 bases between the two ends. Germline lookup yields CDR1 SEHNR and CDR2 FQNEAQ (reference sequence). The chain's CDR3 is CASSFRHTGLGSLHF. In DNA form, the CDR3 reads TGTGCCAGCAGCTTTCGACACACAGGGTTAGGGAGCCTCCACTTT.

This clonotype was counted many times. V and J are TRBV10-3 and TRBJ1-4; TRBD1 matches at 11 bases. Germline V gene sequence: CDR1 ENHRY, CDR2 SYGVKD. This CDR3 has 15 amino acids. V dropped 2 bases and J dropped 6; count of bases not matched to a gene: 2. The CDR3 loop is CAISEGGQGDEKLFF. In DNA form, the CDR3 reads TGTGCCATCAGTGAGGGGGGACAGGGGGATGAAAAACTGTTTTTT.

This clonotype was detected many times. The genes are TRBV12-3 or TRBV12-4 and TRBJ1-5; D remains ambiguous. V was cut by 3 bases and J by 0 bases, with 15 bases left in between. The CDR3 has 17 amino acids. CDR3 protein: CASSLGPAQYSNQPQHF. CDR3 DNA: TGTGCCAGCAGTTTGGGCCCAGCGCAGTATAGCAATCAGCCCCAGCATTTT.

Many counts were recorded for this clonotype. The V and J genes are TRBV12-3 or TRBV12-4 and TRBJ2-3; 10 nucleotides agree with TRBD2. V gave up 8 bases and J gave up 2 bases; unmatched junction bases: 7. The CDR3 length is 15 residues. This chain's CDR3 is CASGIAGGLTDTQYF. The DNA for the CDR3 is TGTGCCAGCGGGATAGCGGGGGGACTCACAGATACGCAGTATTTT.

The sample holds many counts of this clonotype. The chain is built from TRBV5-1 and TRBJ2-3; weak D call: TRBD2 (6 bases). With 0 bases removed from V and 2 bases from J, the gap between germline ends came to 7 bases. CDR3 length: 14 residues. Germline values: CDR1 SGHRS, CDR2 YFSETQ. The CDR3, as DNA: TGCGCCAGCAGCTTGGCGGGAGACACAGATACGCAGTATTTT. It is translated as CASSLAGDTDTQYF.

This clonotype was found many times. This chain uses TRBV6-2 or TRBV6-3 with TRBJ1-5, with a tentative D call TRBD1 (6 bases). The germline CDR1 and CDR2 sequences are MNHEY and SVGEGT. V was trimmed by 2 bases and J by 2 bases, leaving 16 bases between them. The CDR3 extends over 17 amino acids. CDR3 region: CASSYPTSGAGNQPQHF. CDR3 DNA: TGTGCCAGCAGTTACCCGACATCAGGGGCGGGCAATCAGCCCCAGCATTTT.

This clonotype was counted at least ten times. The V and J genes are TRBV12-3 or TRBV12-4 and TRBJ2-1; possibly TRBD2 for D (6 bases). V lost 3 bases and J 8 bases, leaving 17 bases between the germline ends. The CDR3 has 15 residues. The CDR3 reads CASSLAGRDPHEQFF. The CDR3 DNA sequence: TGTGCCAGCAGTTTGGCAGGGCGGGATCCCCATGAGCAGTTCTTC.

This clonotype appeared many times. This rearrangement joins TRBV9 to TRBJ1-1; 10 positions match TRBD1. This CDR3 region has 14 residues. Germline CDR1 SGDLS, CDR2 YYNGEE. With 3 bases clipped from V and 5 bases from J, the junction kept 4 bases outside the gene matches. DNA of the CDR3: TGTGCCAGCAGCGCCCGGACAGGGGGTACTGAAGCTTTCTTT. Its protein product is CASSARTGGTEAFF. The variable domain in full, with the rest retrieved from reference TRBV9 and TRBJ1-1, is DSGVTQTPKHLITATGQRVTLRCSPRSGDLSVYWYQQSLDQGLQFLIQYYNGEERAKGNILERFSAQQFPDLHSELNLSSLELGDSALYFCASSARTGGTEAFFGQGTRLTVV.

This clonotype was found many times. The CDR3 bases are TGTGCCAGCAGTTTAGCGGGGATCTCCTACAATGAGCAGTTCTTC. Translated: CASSLAGISYNEQFF. V usage is TRBV12-3 or TRBV12-4 and J usage is TRBJ2-1; D is undetermined. CDR3 length: 15 residues. V lost 0 bases and J 0 bases, leaving 6 bases between the germline ends.

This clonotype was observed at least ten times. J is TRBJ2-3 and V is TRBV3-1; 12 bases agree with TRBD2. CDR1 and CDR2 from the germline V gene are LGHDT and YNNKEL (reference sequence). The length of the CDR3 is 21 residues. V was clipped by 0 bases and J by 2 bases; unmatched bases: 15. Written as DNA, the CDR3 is TGTGCCAGCAGCCAAGATATCCTAGCGGGAGGGCCAGGGTATTCCACAGATACGCAGTATTTT. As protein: CASSQDILAGGPGYSTDTQYF.

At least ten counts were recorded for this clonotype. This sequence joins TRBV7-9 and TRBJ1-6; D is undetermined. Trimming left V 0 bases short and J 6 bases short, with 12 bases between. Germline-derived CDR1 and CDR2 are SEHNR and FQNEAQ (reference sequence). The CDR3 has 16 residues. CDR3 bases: TGTGCCAGCAGCTTAGCCTCAGGAACTATTAATTCACCCCTCCACTTT. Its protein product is CASSLASGTINSPLHF.

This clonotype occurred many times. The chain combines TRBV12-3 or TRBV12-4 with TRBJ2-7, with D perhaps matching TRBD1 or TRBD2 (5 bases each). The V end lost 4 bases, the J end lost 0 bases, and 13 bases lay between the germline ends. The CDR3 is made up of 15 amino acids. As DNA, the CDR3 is TGTGCCAGCAGTTCCAGCCCAGGGACCTCCTACGAGCAGTACTTC. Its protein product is CASSSSPGTSYEQYF.

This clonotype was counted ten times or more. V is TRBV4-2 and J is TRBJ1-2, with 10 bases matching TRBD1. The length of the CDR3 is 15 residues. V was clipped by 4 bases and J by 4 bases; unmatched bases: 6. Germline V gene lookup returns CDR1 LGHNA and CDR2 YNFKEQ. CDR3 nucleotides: TGTGCCAGCAGCCCCAGGAGGACAGGGGGCTATGGCTACACCTTC. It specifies CASSPRRTGGYGYTF.

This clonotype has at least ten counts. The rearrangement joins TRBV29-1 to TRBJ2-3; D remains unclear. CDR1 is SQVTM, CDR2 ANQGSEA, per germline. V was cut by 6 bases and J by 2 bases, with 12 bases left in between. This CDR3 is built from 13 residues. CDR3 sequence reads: CSVPAVLTDTQYF. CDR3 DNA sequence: TGCAGCGTCCCAGCAGTGCTCACAGATACGCAGTATTTT.

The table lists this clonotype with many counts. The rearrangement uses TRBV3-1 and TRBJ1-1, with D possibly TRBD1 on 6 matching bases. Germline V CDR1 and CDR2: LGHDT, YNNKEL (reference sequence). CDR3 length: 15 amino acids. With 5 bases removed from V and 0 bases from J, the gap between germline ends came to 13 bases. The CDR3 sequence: CASSLMGGMNTEAFF. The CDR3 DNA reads TGTGCCAGCAGCTTGATGGGGGGCATGAACACTGAAGCTTTCTTT.

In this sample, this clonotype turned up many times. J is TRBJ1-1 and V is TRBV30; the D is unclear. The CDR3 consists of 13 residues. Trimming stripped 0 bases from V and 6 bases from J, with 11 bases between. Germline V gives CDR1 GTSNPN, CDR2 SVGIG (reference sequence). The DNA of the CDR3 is TGTGCCTGGAGTGTTGCCGACACCGCTGAAGCTTTCTTT. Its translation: CAWSVADTAEAFF.

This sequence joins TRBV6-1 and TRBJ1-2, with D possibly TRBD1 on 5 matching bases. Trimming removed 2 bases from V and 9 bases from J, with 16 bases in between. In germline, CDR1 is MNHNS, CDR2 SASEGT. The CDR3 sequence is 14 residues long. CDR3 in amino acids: CASSEIGREYSYTF. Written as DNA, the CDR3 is TGTGCCAGCAGTGAAATCGGCAGGGAGTATAGCTACACCTTC.

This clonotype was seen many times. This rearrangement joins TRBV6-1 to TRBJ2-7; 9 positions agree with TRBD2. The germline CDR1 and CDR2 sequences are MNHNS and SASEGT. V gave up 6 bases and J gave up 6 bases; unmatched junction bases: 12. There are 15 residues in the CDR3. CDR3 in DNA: TGTGCCAGCAGGGAGATATTGGGACTAGCAGGCGAGCAGTACTTC. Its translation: CASREILGLAGEQYF.

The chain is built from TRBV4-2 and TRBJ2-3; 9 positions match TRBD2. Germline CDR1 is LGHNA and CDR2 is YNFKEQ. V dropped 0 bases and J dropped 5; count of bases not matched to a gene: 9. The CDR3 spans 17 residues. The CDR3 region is CASSQERAGGPGDTQYF. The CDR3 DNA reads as TGTGCCAGCAGCCAAGAACGGGCGGGGGGGCCTGGAGATACGCAGTATTTT.